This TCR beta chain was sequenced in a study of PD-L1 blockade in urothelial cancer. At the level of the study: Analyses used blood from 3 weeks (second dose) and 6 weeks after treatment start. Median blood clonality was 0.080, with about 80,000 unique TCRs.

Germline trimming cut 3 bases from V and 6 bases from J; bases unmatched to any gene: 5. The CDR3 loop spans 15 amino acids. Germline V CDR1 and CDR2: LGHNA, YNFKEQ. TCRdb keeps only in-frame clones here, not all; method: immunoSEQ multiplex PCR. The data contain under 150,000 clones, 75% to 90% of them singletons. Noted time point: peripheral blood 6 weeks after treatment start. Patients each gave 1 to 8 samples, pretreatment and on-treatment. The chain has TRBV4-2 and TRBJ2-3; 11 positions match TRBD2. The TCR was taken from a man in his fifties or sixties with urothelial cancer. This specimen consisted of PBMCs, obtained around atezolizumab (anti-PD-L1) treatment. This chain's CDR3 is CASSQMTSGMDTQYF. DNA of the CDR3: TGTGCCAGCAGCCAGATGACTAGCGGGATGGATACGCAGTATTTT.